The entry below describes one TCR beta chain. The data derive from a study of Ad26.COV2.S vaccination and SARS-CoV-2 variants. The protocol was immunoSEQ multiplex PCR, while the TCRdb copy is restricted to in-frame clones and leaves out a portion. The table lists some 320,000 clones, about 86% of them singletons. The treatment here: roughly 18 received Ad26.COV2.S at low or high dose, single or two shots; 5 received placebo; per-sample allocation not given. Collection of samples fell on day 63 after the first vaccine or placebo injection. Trimming removed 3 bases at V and 5 bases at J, with 16 bases between. The CDR3 totals 15 residues. Germline CDR1 reads KGHSH; CDR2 reads LQKENI.

This specimen consisted of peripheral blood, obtained in a trial of Ad26.COV2.S vaccine versus placebo. The TCR sequence derives from a person between 18 and 60 years old who received the Ad26.COV2.S COVID-19 vaccine or a placebo. The chain combines TRBV18 with TRBJ1-1; D is possibly TRBD1 (6 bases). The CDR3 region has the DNA TGTGCCAGCTCACCGAACAGGGTGGGGGATACTGAAGCTTTCTTT. It specifies CASSPNRVGDTEAFF.